These T cell receptor beta chains were read from a single sample in a study of CD8+CD57+ T cells in acquired aplastic anemia. MiXCR, run by TCRdb on the reads, gives a single entry per CDR3 protein. This table has 150,000 to 200,000 distinct CDR3 sequences, less than 50% appearing once. The sequenced sample was sorted CD4+, CD8+, or CD8+CD57+ T cells (not recorded which) from PBMCs. The receptors come from a human donor with aplastic anemia. CDR3s leave out the opening cysteine and the closing phenylalanine or tryptophan.

V gene,J gene,CDR3 protein
TRBV25-1,TRBJ1-2,ASSLGTGVYGYT
TRBV10-3,TRBJ1-1,AISDPQGWTEAF
TRBV15,TRBJ1-1,ATSIGVSGEAF
TRBV12-5,TRBJ2-7,ASGSSLGEQY
TRBV12-3/TRBV12-4,TRBJ2-7,ASREGPVYEQY
TRBV19,TRBJ1-1,ASSVTGGLDTEAF
TRBV9,TRBJ2-6,ASSVGSYRTGANVLT
TRBV25-1,TRBJ2-5,ASSETGALETQY
TRBV29-1,TRBJ2-7,SVESDTTYEQY
TRBV7-8,TRBJ1-2,ASSSRGGGYT
TRBV7-2,TRBJ2-7,ATAGTEAYEQY
TRBV2,TRBJ1-6,ASSWGAVGSPLH
TRBV24-1,TRBJ1-1,ATGAGQGARGDTEAF
TRBV24-1,TRBJ2-1,ATEPGPYDEQF
TRBV7-2,TRBJ2-5,AGSPVGVQETQY
TRBV29-1,TRBJ1-1,SVAGGFTNTEAF
TRBV19,TRBJ2-6,ASSNPGARGANVLT
TRBV5-1,TRBJ2-3,ASSRTGPNSADTQY
TRBV7-2,TRBJ2-2,ASSLSFPAELF
TRBV7-9,TRBJ2-1,ATLMSANEQF
TRBV2,TRBJ1-6,ASGERSTNSPLH
TRBV2,TRBJ1-1,ASSEQSKVTEAF
TRBV12-3/TRBV12-4,TRBJ2-1,ASSHPPGNEQF
TRBV5-1,TRBJ1-3,ASNADRGNTIY
TRBV7-8,TRBJ1-2,ASSLTGEGYT
TRBV6-1,TRBJ1-1,ASNKGEGYTEAF
TRBV7-9,TRBJ2-3,ASSSRQDHTDTQY
TRBV6-1,TRBJ2-5,ASRENTGLVGTQY
TRBV15,TRBJ1-1,ATSPRWTGDNTEAF
TRBV15,TRBJ1-4,ATSRDDATNEKLF
TRBV29-1,TRBJ2-3,SVERQGDLGDTQY
TRBV2,TRBJ2-5,ASSEGQPQETQY
TRBV29-1,TRBJ2-5,SVEEPWDLMGEETQY
TRBV28,TRBJ2-1,ASSLRISSEQF
TRBV20-1,TRBJ2-5,SARGGQGSTQETQY
TRBV12-3/TRBV12-4,TRBJ2-1,ASQPGLAGGISYNEQF